This TCR beta chain was obtained from a study of cytomegalovirus exposure and HLA in healthy donors. The study, taken as a whole, reports: Analyses of presence/absence relied on an assumption of roughly uniform sequencing depth across donors. Later analysis revealed greater clonal expansion in HLA-associated TCR beta chains than in equally common others.

A remark on this clone: Its antigen is undetermined.

The junction had 12 bases not matched to a gene; V was cut back by 2 bases and J by 14 bases. Germline CDR1 and CDR2: MDHEN and SYDVKM. CDR3 length: 15 residues. This PCR relied on a set of 60 Vbeta primers and 13 Jbeta primers. Assay: immunoSEQ multiplex PCR; the TCRdb copy retains only in-frame clones and omits some. The sample consists of over 85,000 clones, roughly 80% of them appearing once. Sequenced: PBMCs. This chain links TRBV28 with TRBJ2-2; 9 nucleotides match TRBD2. This TCR was sampled from a male donor in good health and CMV-seropositive. CDR3 region: CASSLAGGTTEDLFF. The CDR3 DNA is TGTGCCAGCAGTTTAGCGGGAGGGACTACTGAGGACCTGTTTTTT.